The 6 T cell receptor beta chains presented below share a single source sample, sequenced in a study of blood T cell repertoires in COVID-19 (dated by TCRdb to 2019 to 2021). Library method: the immunoSEQ multiplex PCR assay. TCRdb mirrors the immuneACCESS table, restricted to in-frame sequences. Some clones are absent from its copies; in checked studies, under half trace to an unresolved V gene, and the reason for the others is unknown. For this sample there are hundreds of thousands of clones; roughly 80% appear just once. Together, the top ten hold about 9% of the sample. Sample: peripheral blood. The receptors come from a man older than 75 with acute or convalescent COVID-19.

A note on this clone: One base away lies a much larger clone, so this may be a sequencing read error. Other DNA sequences within the sample encode an identical CDR3. This chain links TRBV20-1 with TRBJ2-7; D perhaps matches TRBD1 (5 bases). This CDR3 comprises 11 residues. Trimming took 4 bases from V and 5 from J, leaving 9 bases between them. Germline CDR1 DFQATT, CDR2 SNEGSKA (reference sequence). Here the CDR3 DNA reads TGCAGTGCTACATCAGGGCACGAGCAGTACTTC. Translated, it gives CSATSGHEQYF.

The V and J genes are TRBV3-1 (or the pseudogene TRBV3-2) and TRBJ1-6; tentatively, D is TRBD1 (5 bases). Germline CDR1 reads LGHDT; CDR2 reads YNNKEL (reference sequence). This CDR3 has 13 residues. Trimming removed 10 bases at V and 7 bases at J, with 14 bases between. In DNA form, the CDR3 reads TGTGCCACGGGGGGTCCTGGGAATTCACCCCTCCACTTT. It specifies CATGGPGNSPLHF.

A word on this clone: One end of the junction does not line up with germline, which may come from a read error. This chain uses TRBV30 with TRBJ1-1, with D tentatively TRBD1 (6 bases). The CDR3 extends over 12 amino acids. CDR1 and CDR2 from the germline V gene are GTSNPN and SVGIG (reference sequence). The CDR3 region is CAWSGTKGRLYF. The CDR3 region has the DNA TGTGCCTGGAGCGGGACAAAGGGCCGTCTTTATTTT.

V usage is TRBV7-8 and J usage is TRBJ1-5; 10 nucleotides align to TRBD1. The CDR3 has 17 residues. The junction had 5 bases not matched to a gene; V was cut back by 3 bases and J by 0 bases. Germline V gene data show CDR1 as SGHVS and CDR2 as FQNEAQ. CDR3 sequence reads: CASSLRQGAGSNQPQHF. CDR3 nucleotide sequence: TGTGCCAGCAGCTTGAGACAGGGGGCGGGTAGCAATCAGCCCCAGCATTTT.

The chain recombines TRBV9 with TRBJ2-7; 11 nucleotides match TRBD2. With V trimmed by 2 bases and J by 2 bases, 6 bases remained unmatched. The CDR3 length is 16 residues. The V gene's germline CDR1 is SGDLS and CDR2 YYNGEE. This chain's CDR3 is CASSVGLAGGTYEQYF. As DNA, the CDR3 is TGTGCCAGCAGCGTCGGTTTAGCGGGGGGGACCTACGAGCAGTACTTC.

For the CDR3, the DNA is TGTGCCAGCAGGTCGTTTCAGGGTTCGAACACTGAAGCTTTCTTT. Its translation: CASRSFQGSNTEAFF. The rearrangement joins TRBV7-9 to TRBJ1-1, with D perhaps matching TRBD1 (5 bases). V was clipped by 6 bases and J by 1 base, with 15 bases between them. Germline-derived CDR1 and CDR2 are SEHNR and FQNEAQ (reference sequence). The CDR3 sequence is 15 residues long.